The rows below give T cell receptor beta chains drawn from one sample of a study of CD4 T cells in relation to SARS-CoV-2 and coronaviruses. Clones were sequenced by immunoSEQ multiplex PCR, and TCRdb holds only the in-frame ones, with some missing. This table holds about 20,000 clones, under 80% found once. No antigen has been identified for these receptors. Input material: CD4+ T cells from PBMCs, cultured in vitro. These receptor sequences come from a human donor in good health. Both conserved end residues are part of each CDR3. The D gene is left open where the match is weak. Only some rows state a clone size, as once, few, many or a class for expanded clones.

NA | TRBD2 | TRBJ2-7 | TRBV3-1/TRBV3-2 | TGTGCCAGCAGCCAGCCGGGACTAGCGGCCTACGAGCAGTACTTC | CASSQPGLAAYEQYF
NA | NA | TRBJ2-3 | TRBV5-1 | TGCGCCAGCAGTGACAGCCCGGGAGATGTAGATACGCAGTATTTT | CASSDSPGDVDTQYF
once | NA | TRBJ2-1 | TRBV9 | TGTGCCAGCAGCGCCGGGGGCAATGAGCAGTTCTTC | CASSAGGNEQFF
NA | TRBD2 | TRBJ2-2 | TRBV5-6 | TGTGCCAGCAGCTTGAGCCTAGCGGGAGTAGGCGGGGAGCTGTTTTTT | CASSLSLAGVGGELFF
few | NA | TRBJ2-1 | TRBV15 | TGTGCCACCAGTTTGAGACTAGGCAGGAATGAGCAGTTCTTC | CATSLRLGRNEQFF
once | TRBD2 | TRBJ2-1 | TRBV6-5 | TGTGCCAGCAGCCTAGCGGTATACAATGAGCAGTTCTTC | CASSLAVYNEQFF
NA | NA | TRBJ2-7 | TRBV2 | TGTGCCAGCGATGTGCGATCCTCCTACGAGCAGTACTTC | CASDVRSSYEQYF
NA | TRBD2 | TRBJ2-1 | TRBV4-1 | TGCGCCAGCAGCCAAGATAGGTTAGGGCTAGCGGGCCGTAACAATGAGCAGTTCTTC | CASSQDRLGLAGRNNEQFF
NA | NA | TRBJ2-5 | TRBV24-1 | TGTGCCACCAGTGATGAGGGAGAGACCCAGTACTTC | CATSDEGETQYF
NA | NA | TRBJ2-1 | TRBV19 | TGTGCCAGTACAGGCTACTACAATGAGCAGTTCTTC | CASTGYYNEQFF
NA | TRBD1 | TRBJ1-1 | TRBV29-1 | TGCAGCGTGTCAGGACAGGCCATTGAAGCTTTCTTT | CSVSGQAIEAFF
few | NA | TRBJ1-1 | TRBV2 | TGTGCCAGCAGTGATCTACAGCGGGACACTGAAGCTTTCTTT | CASSDLQRDTEAFF
NA | TRBD2 | TRBJ2-7 | TRBV28 | TGTGCCAGCAGTTTTGTCTTCGGGACTAGCGGAACCAGCTCCTACGAGCAGTACTTC | CASSFVFGTSGTSSYEQYF
NA | TRBD1 | TRBJ1-3 | TRBV6-5 | TGTGCCAGCACCTTCGACAGGGGAGCTGGAAACACCATATATTTT | CASTFDRGAGNTIYF
once | NA | TRBJ1-5 | TRBV19 | TGTGCCAGTAGTATAGTCACGGCACCCGTGGCCCAGCATTTT | CASSIVTAPVAQHF
NA | TRBD2 | TRBJ2-1 | TRBV11-3 | TGTGCCAGCAGCGTCGGGACTAGCGGGCCCAATGAGCAGTTCTTC | CASSVGTSGPNEQFF
NA | NA | TRBJ1-2 | TRBV7-9 | TGTGCCAGCACCAGCCAGGGGCATGGCTACACCTTC | CASTSQGHGYTF
NA | NA | TRBJ2-7 | TRBV5-1 | TGCGCCAGCAGCTTGGACCCCAGATCCTACGAGCAGTACTTC | CASSLDPRSYEQYF
few | NA | TRBJ1-6 | TRBV5-1 | TGCGCCAGCAGCGAGAGTGATTCACCCCTCCACTTT | CASSESDSPLHF
few | NA | TRBJ1-1 | TRBV10-3 | TGTGCCATCAGTGCGCCAGACTCGAACACTGAAGCTTTCTTT | CAISAPDSNTEAFF
NA | NA | TRBJ1-4 | TRBV6-1 | TGTGCCAGCAGTGATAGGCAGGGTTTTGATGAAAAACTGTTTTTT | CASSDRQGFDEKLFF
NA | NA | TRBJ1-1 | TRBV5-6 | TGTGCCAGCAGCATCTATTCTATGAACACTGAAGCTTTCTTT | CASSIYSMNTEAFF
NA | NA | TRBJ1-1 | TRBV10-1 | TGCGCCAGCAGTGCCCAAACAGGGTCGGTCACTGAAGCTTTCTTT | CASSAQTGSVTEAFF
NA | TRBD1 | TRBJ2-3 | TRBV27 | TGTGCCAGCAGTTTAGAGGGACAGGGGGCAAATACGCAGTATTTT | CASSLEGQGANTQYF
NA | TRBD1 | TRBJ2-7 | TRBV4-1 | TGCGCCAGCAGCCCAGGACAGGGGGCGCGGGGGTACGAGCAGTACTTC | CASSPGQGARGYEQYF
NA | NA | TRBJ2-2 | TRBV28 | TGTGCCAGCAGTTCCACAACCGGGGAGCTGTTTTTT | CASSSTTGELFF
NA | NA | TRBJ2-1 | TRBV2 | TGTGCCAGCAGTGAAACATTCTCCTCCTACAATGAGCAGTTCTTC | CASSETFSSYNEQFF